This T cell receptor (beta chain) was found in a study of graft-versus-host responses after intestinal transplantation. As for the study in general: Among the recipients, all got anti-thymocyte globulin induction and then tacrolimus and steroids for about three years.

Method: immunoSEQ multiplex PCR; TCRdb's copy keeps in-frame clones and lacks some. Of around 43,000 clones in the sample, roughly nine tenths were seen once. Per germline, CDR1 MNHEY and CDR2 SVGAGI. Trimming took off 0 bases at V and 3 bases at J, with 11 bases between the two ends. There are 16 residues in the CDR3. Points from the study as a whole: The authors found GvH clones in recipient marrow, some appearing first in ileum or blood. Levels of circulating GvH clones at their peak were associated with early post-transplant HvG declines. In patients with graft-donor T cell macrochimerism, allograft graft-versus-host to host-versus-graft clonal ratios were high.

Remarks on this clone: Its antigen is as yet unknown.

V usage is TRBV6-5 and J usage is TRBJ2-2; no definite D call. Specimen: PBMCs, collected 524 days after transplant. This TCR came from a human patient who received an intestinal transplant, so some T cells may come from the graft donor. The CDR3 sequence is CASSYSIVADTGELFF. The DNA for the CDR3 is TGTGCCAGCAGTTACTCCATAGTGGCCGACACCGGGGAGCTGTTTTTT.